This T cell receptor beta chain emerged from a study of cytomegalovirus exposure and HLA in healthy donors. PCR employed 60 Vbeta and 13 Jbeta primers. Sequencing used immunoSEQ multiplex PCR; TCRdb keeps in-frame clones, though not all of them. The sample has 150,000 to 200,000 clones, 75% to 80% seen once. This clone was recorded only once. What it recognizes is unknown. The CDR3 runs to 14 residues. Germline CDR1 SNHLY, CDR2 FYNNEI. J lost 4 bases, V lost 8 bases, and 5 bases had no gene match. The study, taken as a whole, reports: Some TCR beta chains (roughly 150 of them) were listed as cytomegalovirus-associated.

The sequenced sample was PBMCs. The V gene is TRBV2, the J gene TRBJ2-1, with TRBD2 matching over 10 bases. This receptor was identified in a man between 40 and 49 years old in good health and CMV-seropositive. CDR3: CASGPSGGYNEQFF. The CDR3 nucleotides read TGTGCCAGCGGGCCTAGCGGGGGTTACAATGAGCAGTTCTTC.